This T cell receptor (beta chain) was profiled in a study of radiotherapy plus CTLA-4 blockade in lung cancer. Study results and caveats: Alongside interferon-beta, early blood T cell clone dynamics were reportedly the best predictor of response.

Profiling relied on immunoSEQ multiplex PCR, and the TCRdb table lists in-frame clones only, not all of them. The repertoire holds approximately 100,000 clones, with roughly 80% as singletons. Enrolled patients, whose metastatic non-small-cell lung cancer was chemo-refractory, received focal radiation plus CTLA-4 blockade with ipilimumab. This CDR3 has 14 residues. With 7 bases removed from V and 9 bases from J, the gap between germline ends came to 16 bases. CDR1 is MNHNS, CDR2 SASEGT, per germline. As to this clone: What it recognizes is unknown.

This TCR was sampled from a human donor with non-small cell lung cancer who had a partial response to radiotherapy plus ipilimumab. The chain employs TRBV6-1 and TRBJ1-6; D unresolved. The starting material was peripheral blood, obtained from a patient treated with radiotherapy plus ipilimumab. CDR3 DNA sequence: TGTGCCAGCACGGCGGTGGATATGGGTTCACCCCTCCACTTT. This translates into CASTAVDMGSPLHF.